Listed here are 11 T cell receptor beta chains from one sample, sequenced in a study of cytomegalovirus exposure and HLA in healthy donors. PCR involved 60 Vbeta and 13 Jbeta primers. Method: immunoSEQ multiplex PCR; TCRdb's copy keeps in-frame clones and lacks some. Among some 200,000 clones, over 80% were seen once, and the ten largest hold 6.3%. The sample taken for sequencing was PBMCs. Receptor source: a man in his forties in good health and CMV-seropositive.

The chain recombines TRBV11-2 with TRBJ1-2; perhaps TRBD1 as D (5 bases). Looked up from germline, CDR1 is SGHAT and CDR2 is FQNNGV. This CDR3 has 16 residues. Trimming stripped 5 bases from V and 0 bases from J, with 16 bases between. The CDR3 region is CASSVYAGPSNYGYTF. The CDR3 DNA follows: TGTGCCAGCAGCGTATATGCAGGGCCGTCTAACTATGGCTACACCTTC.

V is TRBV4-3 and J is TRBJ1-1; D possibly corresponds to TRBD1 (6 bases). With 5 bases removed from V and 8 bases from J, the gap between germline ends came to 21 bases. This CDR3 spans 15 amino acids. Germline V gives CDR1 LGHNA, CDR2 YSLEER. CDR3: CASSWGGGAPGEAFF. As DNA, the CDR3 is TGCGCCAGCAGCTGGGGCGGGGGGGCCCCCGGGGAAGCTTTCTTT.

The genes are TRBV13 and TRBJ1-5; the D gene is possibly TRBD1 (5 bases). Germline CDR1 reads PRHDT; CDR2 reads FYEKMQ (reference sequence). The length of the CDR3 is 12 residues. V lost 8 bases and J lost 5, with 10 bases in between. The CDR3 DNA is TGTGCCAGCGGGGCAGCCGATCAGCCCCAGCATTTT. Protein: CASGAADQPQHF. The full variable domain, rest sourced from reference TRBV13 and TRBJ1-5, is AAGVIQSPRHLIKEKRETATLKCYPIPRHDTVYWYQQGPGQDPQFLISFYEKMQSDKGSIPDRFSAQQFSDYHSELNMSSLELGDSALYFCASGAADQPQHFGDGTRLSIL.

This chain joins TRBV6-1 and TRBJ2-5; D perhaps matches TRBD1 (5 bases). The J call is uncertain, as TRBJ2-7 better fits the DNA end. Germline V lookup: CDR1 MNHNS, CDR2 SASEGT. CDR3 size: 14 residues. The CDR3 DNA reads as TGTGCCAGCAGACCCGACCCAGCAGGGAACGAGCAGTACTTC. Its protein is CASRPDPAGNEQYF.

CDR3 nucleotides: TGTGCCAGCAAGGACAGGGAAGATAACTATGGCTACACCTTC. Amino acid sequence: CASKDREDNYGYTF. V is TRBV27 and J is TRBJ1-2; 8 bases are a match to TRBD1. The trim removed 7 bases at V and 1 base at J, leaving 5 bases unmatched. CDR1 and CDR2 (germline): MNHEY, SMNVEV (reference sequence). The CDR3 covers 14 residues.

This clone showed up just a few times. The V and J genes are TRBV18 and TRBJ1-6; the match to TRBD1 covers 10 bases. CDR1 KGHSH and CDR2 LQKENI come from the germline V gene. There are 15 residues in the CDR3. The J segment lost 8 bases and the V segment lost 3 bases, leaving 4 bases of the junction unmatched. The CDR3 DNA reads TGTGCCAGCTCACCGATCGGGACAGGGGATTCACCCCTCCACTTT. It specifies CASSPIGTGDSPLHF. The full variable domain, its missing parts supplied by reference TRBV18 and TRBJ1-6, is NAGVMQNPRHLVRRRGQEARLRCSPMKGHSHVYWYRQLPEEGLKFMVYLQKENIIDESGMPKERFSAEFPKEGPSILRIQQVVRGDSAAYFCASSPIGTGDSPLHFGNGTRLTVT.

Turning to this clone: Its ends do not fully match the called genes, so a read error is possible. The chain uses TRBV4-1 and TRBJ2-7, with D perhaps TRBD1 (7 bases). The CDR3 extends over 15 amino acids. The V gene's germline CDR1 is MGHRA and CDR2 YSYEKL. CDR3 protein: CASNQRQGGSYEQYF. The CDR3 DNA sequence: TGCGCCAGCAACCAACGACAGGGAGGTTCATACGAGCAGTACTTC.

The V gene is TRBV6-1, the J gene TRBJ1-5; D is possibly TRBD1 (5 bases). Germline V gives CDR1 MNHNS, CDR2 SASEGT. The CDR3 runs 14 residues. The V and J ends lost 0 bases and 9 bases respectively, with 12 bases between them. CDR3 sequence reads: CASSEAGGPRPQHF. The DNA of the CDR3 is TGTGCCAGCAGTGAAGCGGGGGGTCCCCGGCCCCAGCATTTT.

This chain's CDR3 is CASSLDGEMWSGTF. The CDR3 DNA reads TGTGCCAGCAGCTTAGACGGGGAAATGTGGAGTGGGACCTTC. This chain links TRBV7-9 with TRBJ1-2; D unclear. The ends were cut back, 1 base at V and 14 bases at J, with 20 bases in the middle. The CDR3 has 14 residues. Germline CDR1 and CDR2: SEHNR and FQNEAQ (reference sequence).

The rearrangement joins TRBV6-6 to TRBJ2-5, with a possible D match to TRBD2 (5 bases). V lost 8 bases to trimming and J lost 5 bases, with 12 bases between them. The CDR3 sequence is 12 residues long. The V gene's germline CDR1 is MNHNY and CDR2 SVGAGI (reference sequence). In nucleotides, the CDR3 is TGTGCCAGCGAGCAGGCGGGCGAGACCCAGTACTTC. It specifies CASEQAGETQYF.

This sequence joins TRBV25-1 and TRBJ1-6; TRBD1 matches 7 bases. The CDR3 length is 15 residues. CDR1 MGHDK and CDR2 SYGVNS come from the germline V gene. V lost 4 bases to trimming and J lost 7 bases; unmatched junction nucleotides: 7. CDR3 in DNA: TGTGCCAGCAGTGCGGGACAGCTCTTCAATTCACCCCTCCACTTT. This translates into CASSAGQLFNSPLHF.